The rows below give T cell receptor beta chains drawn from one sample of a study of long-term antiretroviral therapy in people with HIV. Assay: immunoSEQ multiplex PCR; the TCRdb copy retains only in-frame clones and omits some. The data hold around 16,000 clones, with 88% observed a single time. The material was unsorted PBMCs, obtained 0.7 years before starting antiretroviral therapy. These receptors all come from a man over 45 with HIV. Each CDR3 is given with its conserved first and last residue. The order of the fields is V gene, clone size, J gene, D gene, CDR3 DNA, CDR3 protein. The D gene is left open where the match is weak. Not every row has a clone size; where given, it reads once, few, many or a size class.

>TRBV5-1|few|TRBJ1-2|NA
TGCGCCAGCAGCGCCTGGTATGGCTACACCTTC
CASSAWYGYTF
>TRBV30|NA|TRBJ2-7|NA
TGTGCCTGGAGGGATTTAACAGGTTACGAGCAGTACTTC
CAWRDLTGYEQYF
>TRBV9|NA|TRBJ1-6|TRBD1
TGTGCCAGCAGCGTAGGGACAGGGAGGTCCTATAATTCACCCCTCCACTTT
CASSVGTGRSYNSPLHF
>TRBV5-4|NA|TRBJ2-5|TRBD2
TGTGCCAGCAGCCGGAGTTCGGGAGGGGAAGAGACCCAGTACTTC
CASSRSSGGEETQYF
>TRBV19|NA|TRBJ1-5|TRBD1
TGTGCCAGTAGCACAGGACAGGGACGGCTAAGAGGGCCCCAGCATTTT
CASSTGQGRLRGPQHF
>TRBV19|NA|TRBJ1-2|NA
TGTGCCTCTCTTGGGGCAGTCGGTTCGAAGGGCTACACCTTC
CASLGAVGSKGYTF
>TRBV4-1|NA|TRBJ1-6|TRBD1
TGCGCCAGCAGCCACCCACTAAGACAGGGAACACCCCTCCACTTT
CASSHPLRQGTPLHF
>TRBV30|once|TRBJ1-4|NA
TGTGCCTGGAGTGTTGGGGGTGGAAAACTGTTTTTT
CAWSVGGGKLFF
>TRBV27|NA|TRBJ2-1|NA
TGTGCCAGCAGTTTAGGCTCGACTACGACCTACAATGAGCAGTTCTTC
CASSLGSTTTYNEQFF
>TRBV7-2|once|TRBJ2-7|NA
TGTGCCAGCAGCCGAGGCTCAGGGACCTACTCCTACGAGCAGTACTTC
CASSRGSGTYSYEQYF
>TRBV5-1|NA|TRBJ1-6|TRBD1
TGCGCCAGCAGCGCCGGACAGGGCAATTCACCCCTCCACTTT
CASSAGQGNSPLHF
>TRBV27|NA|TRBJ2-6|TRBD1
TGTGCCAGCAGTTTGGACAGGGTCGTCAACGTCCTGACTTTC
CASSLDRVVNVLTF
>TRBV7-9|once|TRBJ1-5|NA
TGTGCCAGCAGCTTACTCGGGGGGGTAGGTCAGCCCCAGCATTTT
CASSLLGGVGQPQHF
>TRBV18|NA|TRBJ2-3|NA
TGTGCCAGCTCAAATTCCCAGCAAGATACGCAGTATTTT
CASSNSQQDTQYF